The clone carrying this TCR beta chain was picked up many times. The antigen remains unidentified. The CDR3 length is 14 residues. V lost 7 bases and J lost 4; bases outside the gene matches: 7. The data are from a study of blood T cells in healthy people across ages. Using a J-beta primer mix together with a sample-barcoded 5' primer, a second PCR was run for roughly 7 to 11 cycles. Via MiXCR, TCRdb re-called the 5' RACE reads, giving one row per CDR3 protein. The sample includes around 500,000 distinct CDR3 sequences, around 48% of them seen just once. Study conclusions and caveats: Naive T cell percentage showed a strong correlation with TCR beta diversity. Long-lived donors had more naive CD4+ cells and higher diversity than aged donors.

The receptor was isolated from a man of 80 years or more in good health. The sequencing sample was made of blood. The chain combines TRBV12-3 or TRBV12-4 with TRBJ2-1; 7 nucleotides agree with TRBD1. The CDR3 sequence: CASTAGTEYNEQFF. The CDR3, as DNA: TGTGCCAGCACGGCCGGGACAGAGTACAATGAGCAGTTCTTC.